The 13 T cell receptor beta chains below were found in one sample sequenced in a study of blood T cell repertoires in COVID-19. Method: immunoSEQ multiplex PCR; TCRdb's copy keeps in-frame clones and lacks some. The sample lists under 12,000 clones, 70% to 90% occurring once. The sequencing input was peripheral blood. The origin of the receptors is a man aged 50 to 59 with active COVID-19.

This chain links TRBV19 with TRBJ2-3; D possibly corresponds to TRBD2 (5 bases). V dropped 3 bases and J dropped 5 bases, with 12 bases sitting between them. The CDR3 contains 14 residues. Germline V gene sequence: CDR1 LNHDA, CDR2 SQIVND (reference sequence). This CDR3 is CASSILLAGDTQYF. In DNA, the CDR3 is TGTGCCAGTAGTATTTTGCTAGCCGGAGATACGCAGTATTTT.

J is TRBJ1-4 and V is TRBV7-9; 9 nucleotides line up with TRBD1. The junction had 10 bases not matched to a gene; V was cut back by 7 bases and J by 4 bases. Per germline, CDR1 SEHNR and CDR2 FQNEAQ (reference sequence). The CDR3 loop spans 16 amino acids. The CDR3 DNA sequence: TGTGCCAGCACCATAAGGACAGGGGACAGTAATGAAAAACTGTTTTTT. Translating it yields CASTIRTGDSNEKLFF. Combining the CDR3 with reference TRBV7-9 and TRBJ1-4 gives the whole variable domain DTGVSQNPRHKITKRGQNVTFRCDPISEHNRLYWYRQTLGQGPEFLTYFQNEAQLEKSRLLSDRFSAERPKGSFSTLEIQRTEQGDSAMYLCASTIRTGDSNEKLFFGSGTQLSVL.

The V call is TRBV27, the J call TRBJ2-1; 13 bases fit TRBD2. The junction had 2 bases not matched to a gene; V was cut back by 2 bases and J by 7 bases. The germline V gene has CDR1 MNHEY and CDR2 SMNVEV (reference sequence). CDR3 length: 15 residues. CDR3 sequence: CASSLETSGGNEQFF. DNA for the CDR3: TGTGCCAGCAGTTTAGAGACTAGCGGGGGGAATGAGCAGTTCTTC.

CDR3 loop: CASSSRQGYEQYF. The CDR3 DNA reads as TGTGCCAGTAGCTCAAGACAGGGATACGAGCAGTACTTC. The chain is built from TRBV19 and TRBJ2-7, with 7 bases that match TRBD1. Germline-derived CDR1 and CDR2 are LNHDA and SQIVND (reference sequence). The CDR3 covers 13 residues. The V and J ends lost 6 bases and 4 bases, in that order; junction bases with no gene match: 6. The full variable domain, rest sourced from reference TRBV19 and TRBJ2-7, is DGGITQSPKYLFRKEGQNVTLSCEQNLNHDAMYWYRQDPGQGLRLIYYSQIVNDFQKGDIAEGYSVSREKKESFPLTVTSAQKNPTAFYLCASSSRQGYEQYFGPGTRLTVT.

The gene calls are TRBV29-1 and TRBJ2-5, with D maybe TRBD2 (5 bases). There are 14 residues in the CDR3. CDR1 SQVTM and CDR2 ANQGSEA come from the germline V gene. Trimming removed 6 bases from V and 4 bases from J, with 18 bases in between. The CDR3 region is CSVHTGGLGETQYF. Written as DNA, the CDR3 is TGCAGCGTACACACGGGCGGGTTAGGAGAGACCCAGTACTTC.

As DNA, the CDR3 is TGTGCCAGCAGCTTACCAACTTTCATGAACTATGGCTACACCTTC. Its protein is CASSLPTFMNYGYTF. V gene TRBV7-9 combines with J gene TRBJ1-2; D call uncertain. The germline CDR1 and CDR2 sequences are SEHNR and FQNEAQ (reference sequence). This CDR3 has 15 amino acids. V gave up 2 bases and J gave up 2 bases, with 12 bases separating them.

V gene TRBV15 combines with J gene TRBJ2-4; possibly TRBD1 for D (5 bases). Trimming removed 8 bases from V and 2 bases from J, with 16 bases in between. This CDR3 contains 15 residues. The germline gives CDR1 LNHNV, CDR2 YYDKDF (reference sequence). The CDR3 is CATGIRAETKNIQYF. The CDR3 DNA reads as TGTGCCACCGGTATCAGGGCCGAGACCAAAAACATTCAGTACTTC. Supplemented by reference TRBV15 and TRBJ2-4, the full variable domain reads DAMVIQNPRYQVTQFGKPVTLSCSQTLNHNVMYWYQQKSSQAPKLLFHYYDKDFNNEADTPDNFQSRRPNTSFCFLDIRSPGLGDTAMYLCATGIRAETKNIQYFGAGTRLSVL.

V gene TRBV27 combines with J gene TRBJ1-1, with D perhaps matching TRBD1 (6 bases). Trimming took 3 bases from V and 4 from J, leaving 18 bases between them. Germline CDR1 is MNHEY and CDR2 is SMNVEV (reference sequence). This CDR3 is 16 amino acids long. In DNA form, the CDR3 reads TGTGCCAGCAGTTTCTCCGCAGGGGAGATGGGCACTGAAGCTTTCTTT. Protein sequence: CASSFSAGEMGTEAFF.

The chain carries TRBV9 and TRBJ2-7; 12 bases are shared with TRBD2. CDR1 and CDR2 from the germline V gene are SGDLS and YYNGEE. V was clipped by 4 bases and J by 2 bases; unmatched bases: 4. This CDR3 spans 15 amino acids. The DNA of the CDR3 is TGTGCCAGCAGCCCCCGACTAGCGGGAGCCTACGAGCAGTACTTC. This sequence encodes CASSPRLAGAYEQYF.

The chain recombines TRBV28 with TRBJ2-7, with D maybe TRBD2 (6 bases). The V gene lost 3 bases and the J gene lost 2 bases, with 11 bases spanning the gap. CDR3 length: 14 amino acids. Per the germline V gene, CDR1 is MDHEN and CDR2 is SYDVKM. The DNA for the CDR3 is TGTGCCAGCAGTTTTCGGGGGAGACCCTACGAGCAGTACTTC. Translation gives CASSFRGRPYEQYF.

This chain connects TRBV11-3 to TRBJ2-1; 9 bases are a match to TRBD1. In germline, CDR1 is SGHNT, CDR2 YENEEA. J gave up 9 bases and V 4 bases, and 13 bases lay outside the gene matches. The CDR3 totals 16 residues. The CDR3 region is CASSSEPGQGTIEQFF. In nucleotides, the CDR3 is TGTGCCAGCAGCTCTGAACCGGGACAGGGTACCATTGAGCAGTTCTTC.

The V and J genes are TRBV11-2 and TRBJ2-1; tentative D call: TRBD2 (6 bases). Trimming took 5 bases from V and 6 from J, leaving 17 bases between them. The CDR3 extends over 15 amino acids. The germline CDR1 and CDR2 sequences are SGHAT and FQNNGV. The CDR3 is CASSQILGLVNEQFF. The CDR3 DNA follows: TGTGCCAGCAGCCAAATACTGGGACTTGTCAATGAGCAGTTCTTC.

The V and J genes are TRBV11-3 and TRBJ2-3; 8 bases fit TRBD2. The ends lost 0 bases at V and 2 bases at J; junction bases unmatched: 13. Per the germline V gene, CDR1 is SGHNT and CDR2 is YENEEA. The CDR3 contains 19 residues. CDR3 bases: TGTGCCAGCAGCTTAGATGGTCCCAAAGCGGGAGATGTCACAGATACGCAGTATTTT. Translating gives CASSLDGPKAGDVTDTQYF.